Each of the 20 T cell receptor beta chains below was sequenced from the same sample in a study of long-term antiretroviral therapy in people with HIV. They ran version v3.0 of the immunoSEQ assay at survey level. The data were produced by immunoSEQ multiplex PCR, yet TCRdb's version contains in-frame clones alone and is incomplete. Seen here are about 39,000 clones, around nine tenths observed once, and the top ten hold less than 4%. The sample consisted of unsorted PBMCs, taken just before starting antiretroviral therapy. These receptors all come from a woman aged 18-29 years with HIV.

The chain links TRBV6-6 to TRBJ2-7; D is possibly TRBD1 (5 bases). CDR3 length: 15 amino acids. Trimming took 5 bases from V and 1 from J, leaving 15 bases between them. Germline V gives CDR1 MNHNY, CDR2 SVGAGI (reference sequence). This CDR3 is CASSHYPRQSYEQYF. CDR3 in DNA: TGTGCCAGCAGTCACTACCCTCGACAGTCCTACGAGCAGTACTTC.

J is TRBJ2-1 and V is TRBV20-1; D not resolved. Trimming removed 0 bases from V and 8 bases from J, with 5 bases in between. The CDR3 is made up of 11 amino acids. Germline CDR1 is DFQATT and CDR2 is SNEGSKA (reference sequence). CDR3 sequence: CSARETDEQFF. DNA for the CDR3: TGCAGTGCTAGAGAAACAGATGAGCAGTTCTTC.

The chain is built from TRBV9 and TRBJ2-1, with D perhaps TRBD1 or TRBD2 (6 bases each). The CDR3 runs 14 residues. V was trimmed by 0 bases and J by 7 bases, leaving 11 bases between them. The V gene's germline CDR1 is SGDLS and CDR2 YYNGEE. In DNA form, the CDR3 reads TGTGCCAGCAGCGTAGGACAGGCGGGGAATGAGCAGTTCTTC. It specifies CASSVGQAGNEQFF.

The chain combines TRBV7-2 with TRBJ1-5; D is unclear. Deletions cut 4 bases from V and 4 bases from J, with 11 bases between. The CDR3 has 14 amino acids. Germline V gene lookup returns CDR1 SGHTA and CDR2 FQGNSA. CDR3 sequence: CASSSGQINQPQHF. CDR3 coding DNA: TGTGCCAGCAGCTCCGGCCAAATAAATCAGCCCCAGCATTTT.

The chain couples TRBV28 to TRBJ2-7; tentative D call: TRBD1 (6 bases). CDR3 size: 14 residues. The germline V gene encodes CDR1 MDHEN and CDR2 SYDVKM. V shed 7 bases and J shed 2 bases, with 15 bases lying between them. The CDR3 here is CASTLGRGPYEQYF. The CDR3 region has the DNA TGTGCCAGCACCCTGGGCAGGGGACCCTACGAGCAGTACTTC.

The chain joins TRBV18 to TRBJ2-7, with D maybe TRBD2 (5 bases). Trimming took 6 bases from V and 2 from J, leaving 11 bases between them. The germline gives CDR1 KGHSH, CDR2 LQKENI. This CDR3 contains 13 residues. CDR3 region: CASSPSRAYEQYF. The CDR3 DNA reads as TGTGCCAGCTCCCCTTCGAGGGCCTACGAGCAGTACTTC.

The rearrangement uses TRBV7-3 and TRBJ2-1, with 8 bases lining up with TRBD2. Per the germline V gene, CDR1 is SGHTA and CDR2 is FQGTGA. Trimming cost V 1 base and J 3 bases; bases outside gene matches: 8. CDR3 length: 17 amino acids. CDR3 amino acids: CASSLRGTGGLYNEQFF. The CDR3 bases are TGTGCCAGCAGCTTAAGGGGGACGGGAGGGCTCTACAATGAGCAGTTCTTC.

This rearrangement joins TRBV28 to TRBJ2-1; no reliable D call. Germline lookup yields CDR1 MDHEN and CDR2 SYDVKM. This CDR3 has 15 residues. With 2 bases removed from V and 0 bases from J, the gap between germline ends came to 8 bases. The CDR3 DNA is TGTGCCAGCAGTTTAAGCGTGAGCTCCTACAATGAGCAGTTCTTC. Translation gives CASSLSVSSYNEQFF.

The gene calls are TRBV7-8 and TRBJ2-7; the match to TRBD1 covers 7 bases. There are 15 residues in the CDR3. Trimming at V came to 4 bases and at J to 2 bases, leaving 8 bases not matched to a gene. Germline V gives CDR1 SGHVS, CDR2 FQNEAQ. The CDR3 protein is CASSSWDSQAYEQYF. The CDR3 coding sequence is TGTGCCAGCAGCTCCTGGGACAGCCAAGCCTACGAGCAGTACTTC.

The rearrangement links TRBV10-3 to TRBJ1-4; no definite D call. The CDR3 is 15 residues long. The V end lost 0 bases, the J end lost 3 bases, and 8 bases lay between the germline ends. Germline CDR1 reads ENHRY; CDR2 reads SYGVKD. This CDR3 reads CAISESRAANEKLFF. CDR3 DNA: TGTGCCATCAGTGAGTCTCGAGCGGCTAATGAAAAACTGTTTTTT.

This clone was observed a single time. This sequence joins TRBV11-2 and TRBJ1-1; no firm D call. V was pared by 0 bases and J by 1 base, with 3 bases between. The CDR3 length is 13 residues. The germline V gene has CDR1 SGHAT and CDR2 FQNNGV. DNA of the CDR3: TGTGCCAGCAGCTTAGAGCGGAACACTGAAGCTTTCTTT. Protein: CASSLERNTEAFF.

The genes are TRBV7-6 and TRBJ2-3, with D perhaps TRBD1 or TRBD2 (5 bases each). The CDR3 extends over 17 amino acids. Trimming pared 2 bases from V and 1 base from J, leaving 16 bases between. Germline CDR1 and CDR2: SGHVS and FNYEAQ. CDR3 in amino acids: CASSLYRPGPRTDTQYF. CDR3 DNA: TGTGCCAGCAGCTTATATAGGCCGGGACCTCGCACAGATACGCAGTATTTT.

DNA for the CDR3: TGTGCCAGCACCAAGCCGTGGGAGACCCAGTACTTC. Its protein product is CASTKPWETQYF. The J gene is TRBJ2-5, the V gene TRBV5-8; D uncertain. This CDR3 contains 12 residues. Germline V gene sequence: CDR1 SGHTS, CDR2 YDEGEE. The V end was cut by 6 bases, the J end by 5 bases, with 11 bases between.

The chain recombines TRBV15 with TRBJ1-3, with D uncertain. Trimming took off 1 base at V and 0 bases at J, with 4 bases between the two ends. From germline, CDR1 is LNHNV and CDR2 YYDKDF (reference sequence). The CDR3 extends over 14 amino acids. For the CDR3, the DNA is TGTGCCACCAGCAGAGGAGACTCTGGAAACACCATATATTTT. Protein product: CATSRGDSGNTIYF.

J is TRBJ1-5 and V is TRBV27, with a weak D call TRBD1 (6 bases). The CDR3 consists of 17 residues. Trimming stripped 2 bases from V and 12 bases from J, with 26 bases between. Germline CDR1 reads MNHEY; CDR2 reads SMNVEV (reference sequence). The CDR3 protein is CASSLRGHRDPGGLQHF. Here the CDR3 DNA reads TGTGCCAGCAGTTTAAGGGGCCACCGGGACCCCGGGGGGCTCCAGCATTTT.

The chain couples TRBV14 to TRBJ2-1; 9 bases are a match to TRBD2. The ends lost 0 bases at V and 9 bases at J; junction bases unmatched: 15. The CDR3 has 18 amino acids. The V gene's germline CDR1 is SGHDN and CDR2 FVKESK. CDR3 protein: CASSQDKIAGAKNGEQFF. CDR3 bases: TGTGCCAGCAGCCAAGATAAAATAGCGGGGGCGAAAAATGGTGAGCAGTTCTTC.

The chain is built from TRBV9 and TRBJ2-7; 9 bases are shared with TRBD1. Germline values: CDR1 SGDLS, CDR2 YYNGEE. V was clipped by 0 bases and J by 6 bases; unmatched bases: 4. The CDR3 runs to 14 residues. In DNA form, the CDR3 reads TGTGCCAGCAGCGTAGCCGGGACAGGGATCGAGCAGTACTTC. Protein product: CASSVAGTGIEQYF.

The chain employs TRBV19 and TRBJ1-2; 8 positions match TRBD1. V was clipped by 5 bases and J by 2 bases; unmatched bases: 4. Germline CDR1 and CDR2: LNHDA and SQIVND (reference sequence). CDR3 size: 14 residues. The DNA for the CDR3 is TGTGCCAGTAGTCCCGGACAGGGCAACTATGGCTACACCTTC. It specifies CASSPGQGNYGYTF.

This sequence joins TRBV27 and TRBJ2-7, with TRBD2 matching 8 bases. This CDR3 has 15 amino acids. Unmatched junction bases numbered 6, after V lost 5 bases and J lost 0 bases. Germline V lookup: CDR1 MNHEY, CDR2 SMNVEV (reference sequence). The CDR3 reads CASSRLATSSYEQYF. The CDR3 bases are TGTGCCAGCAGTAGACTAGCGACCAGCTCCTACGAGCAGTACTTC.

The rearrangement uses TRBV9 and TRBJ2-5; 7 nucleotides agree with TRBD2. V lost 2 bases, J lost 2 bases, and 3 bases stayed unmatched. The CDR3 runs 14 residues. The V gene's germline CDR1 is SGDLS and CDR2 YYNGEE. The chain's CDR3 is CASSVGGVQETQYF. The CDR3 DNA sequence: TGTGCCAGCAGCGTGGGGGGGGTTCAAGAGACCCAGTACTTC. Full variable domain (remainder filled in from reference TRBV9 and TRBJ2-5): DSGVTQTPKHLITATGQRVTLRCSPRSGDLSVYWYQQSLDQGLQFLIQYYNGEERAKGNILERFSAQQFPDLHSELNLSSLELGDSALYFCASSVGGVQETQYFGPGTRLLVL.